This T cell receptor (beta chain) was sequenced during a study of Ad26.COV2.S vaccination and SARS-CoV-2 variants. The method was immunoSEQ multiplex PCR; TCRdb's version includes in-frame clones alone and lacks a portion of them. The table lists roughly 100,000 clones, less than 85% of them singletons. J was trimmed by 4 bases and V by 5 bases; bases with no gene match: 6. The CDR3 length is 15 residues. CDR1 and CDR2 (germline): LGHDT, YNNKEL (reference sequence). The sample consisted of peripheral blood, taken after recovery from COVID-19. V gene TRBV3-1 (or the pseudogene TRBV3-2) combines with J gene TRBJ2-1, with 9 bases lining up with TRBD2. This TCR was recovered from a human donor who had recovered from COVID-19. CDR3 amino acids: CASSDATSGYNEQFF. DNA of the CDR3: TGTGCCAGCAGCGACGCGACTAGCGGTTACAATGAGCAGTTCTTC.